Shown below are 6 T cell receptor beta chains from a single sample sequenced in a study of response to subunit inactivated influenza vaccine. TCRdb called the RT-PCR reads again in MiXCR, with one record for every CDR3 protein. The sample holds about 500,000 distinct CDR3 sequences, 7.2% seen once. Sequenced here: PBMCs from blood, sampled approximately 25 months after vaccination. These receptor sequences come from a man between 45 and 75 years old who received an inactivated influenza vaccine.

The CDR3 nucleotides read TGTGCCAGCAGCTTAGGAACGGGGATCAGGCAGTTCTTC. Amino acids: CASSLGTGIRQFF. This chain uses TRBV7-9 with TRBJ2-1, with D perhaps TRBD2 (5 bases). The CDR3 has 13 amino acids. Between the trimmed V and J ends, which lost 1 base and 12 bases, there was a span of 13 bases. Germline V gene data show CDR1 as SEHNR and CDR2 as FQNEAQ (reference sequence).

This clonotype was seen repeatedly, ten times or more. The chain combines TRBV3-1 with TRBJ1-2; TRBD1 is a possible D gene (5 bases). The CDR3 extends over 15 amino acids. The V and J ends lost 0 bases and 4 bases respectively, with 12 bases between them. In germline, CDR1 is LGHDT, CDR2 YNNKEL (reference sequence). Here the CDR3 reads CASSQDPAGGYGYTF. The CDR3 coding sequence is TGTGCCAGCAGCCAAGATCCCGCGGGGGGCTATGGCTACACCTTC. Supplemented by reference TRBV3-1 and TRBJ1-2, the full variable domain reads DTAVSQTPKYLVTQMGNDKSIKCEQNLGHDTMYWYKQDSKKFLKIMFSYNNKELIINETVPNRFSPKSPDKAHLNLHINSLELGDSAVYFCASSQDPAGGYGYTFGSGTRLTVV.

The rearrangement joins TRBV20-1 to TRBJ2-3; a weak D match, TRBD2 (5 bases). CDR1 is DFQATT and CDR2 is SNEGSKA in the germline V gene (reference sequence). Deletions cut 5 bases from V and 0 bases from J, with 15 bases between. This CDR3 has 15 amino acids. The CDR3 bases are TGCAGTGCTTTTAGGCGGACTGGAAGCACAGATACGCAGTATTTT. Amino acids: CSAFRRTGSTDTQYF.

This clonotype appeared a few times. The rearrangement joins TRBV7-2 to TRBJ2-7; D might be TRBD2 (7 bases). This CDR3 is 14 amino acids long. V dropped 3 bases and J dropped 4 bases, with 13 bases sitting between them. Looked up from germline, CDR1 is SGHTA and CDR2 is FQGNSA. CDR3 bases: TGTGCCAGCAGCTTCGAAGGGGGGGGTTACGAGCAGTACTTC. Its protein product is CASSFEGGGYEQYF.

This chain joins TRBV5-1 and TRBJ2-5, with D perhaps matching TRBD1 (6 bases). Trimming stripped 4 bases from V and 8 bases from J, with 15 bases between. Looked up from germline, CDR1 is SGHRS and CDR2 is YFSETQ. The length of the CDR3 is 13 residues. The CDR3 bases are TGCGCCAGCAGCACGGACTTGACAGGAACCCAGTACTTC. It yields the protein CASSTDLTGTQYF.

This clonotype was seen at least ten times. This chain connects TRBV20-1 to TRBJ1-2, with D hard to call. Per the germline V gene, CDR1 is DFQATT and CDR2 is SNEGSKA (reference sequence). This CDR3 is 15 amino acids long. The CDR3 DNA follows: TGCAGCGCCCTACCGGAAAGCGGGTTCAACTATGGCTACACCTTC. Its protein is CSALPESGFNYGYTF.